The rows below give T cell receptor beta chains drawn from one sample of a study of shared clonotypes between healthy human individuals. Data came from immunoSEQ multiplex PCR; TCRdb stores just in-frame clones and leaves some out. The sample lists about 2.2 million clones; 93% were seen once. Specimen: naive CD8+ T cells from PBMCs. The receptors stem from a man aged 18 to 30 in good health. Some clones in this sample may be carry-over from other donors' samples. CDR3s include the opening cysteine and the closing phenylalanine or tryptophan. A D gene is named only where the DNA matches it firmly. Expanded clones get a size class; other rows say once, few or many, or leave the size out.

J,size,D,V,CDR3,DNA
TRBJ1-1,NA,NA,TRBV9,CASSPGTEAFF,TGTGCCTCCTCGCCCGGGACTGAAGCTTTCTTT
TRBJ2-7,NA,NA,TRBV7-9,CASSLVGNSYEQYF,TGTGCCAGCAGCCTAGTGGGGAACTCCTACGAGCAGTACTTC
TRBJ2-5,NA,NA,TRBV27,CASSLFPGRETQYF,TGTGCCAGCAGTTTATTTCCCGGGAGAGAGACCCAGTACTTC
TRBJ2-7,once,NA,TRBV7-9,CASSLPGHGYEQYF,TGTGCCAGCAGCCTTCCGGGACATGGCTACGAGCAGTACTTC
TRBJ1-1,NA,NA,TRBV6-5,CASSTGPQKTFF,TGTGCCAGCAGTACGGGACCTCAGAAAACTTTCTTT
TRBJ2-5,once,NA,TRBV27,CASSTHTELKTQYF,TGTGCCAGCAGTACTCACACGGAGTTGAAGACCCAGTACTTC
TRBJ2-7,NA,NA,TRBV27,CASSLYEGYEQYF,TGTGCCAGCAGTTTATATGAGGGCTACGAGCAGTACTTC
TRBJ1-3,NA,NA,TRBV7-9,CASSSPLGFGNTIYF,TGTGCCAGCAGCTCGCCGTTGGGCTTTGGAAACACCATATATTTT
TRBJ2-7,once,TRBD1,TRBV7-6,CASSSSGTGGYEQYF,TGTGCCAGCAGCTCATCCGGGACAGGGGGTTACGAGCAGTACTTC
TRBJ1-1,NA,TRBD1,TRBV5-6,CASSFGPGQMNTEAFF,TGTGCCAGCAGCTTCGGACCGGGACAGATGAACACTGAAGCTTTCTTT
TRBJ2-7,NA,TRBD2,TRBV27,CASSLIGTSGSSQYEQYF,TGTGCCAGCAGTTTAATCGGGACTAGCGGGAGTAGTCAATACGAGCAGTACTTC
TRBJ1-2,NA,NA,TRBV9,CASSVEGSSYTF,TGTGCCAGCAGCGTAGAGGGCAGCAGCTACACCTTC
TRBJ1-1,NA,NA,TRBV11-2,CASSTRTGPYAEAFF,TGTGCCAGCAGCACCCGTACGGGCCCCTATGCTGAAGCTTTCTTT
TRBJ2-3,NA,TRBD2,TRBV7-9,CASSFRGLATDTQYF,TGTGCCAGCAGCTTTAGGGGACTAGCCACCGATACGCAGTATTTT
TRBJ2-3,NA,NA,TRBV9,CASSVEGRGTDTQYF,TGTGCCAGCAGCGTAGAAGGCAGGGGCACAGATACGCAGTATTTT
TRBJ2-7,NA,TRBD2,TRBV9,CASSVGGTSSRRNEQYF,TGTGCCAGCAGCGTAGGAGGGACTAGCTCACGGCGGAACGAGCAGTACTTC
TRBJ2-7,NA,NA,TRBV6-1,CASSEAKTNEQYF,TGTGCCAGCAGTGAAGCGAAAACCAACGAGCAGTACTTC
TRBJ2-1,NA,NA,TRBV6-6,CASSSSRPVYNEQFF,TGTGCCAGCAGCTCCTCCAGGCCGGTCTACAATGAGCAGTTCTTC